This T cell receptor (beta chain) was captured in a study of blood T cell repertoires in COVID-19. Study context: Acute and convalescent COVID-19 samples came from the United States, Italy and Spain.

Per the original data handling: Amplification with reference gene primers provided the estimates of nucleated cell counts. Sequenced by immunoSEQ multiplex PCR; TCRdb stores in-frame clones only, minus some. V and J calls and clone size are copied from that table; D and trimming were computed from the DNA. The sample shows 250,000 to 300,000 clones, approximately 80% of them seen only once. The sequence came from a woman in her fifties or sixties with active or convalescent COVID-19. The sample taken for sequencing was peripheral blood.

In DNA, the CDR3 is TGTGCCAGTAGTATCAGAGGGGAGGACACTGAAGCTTTCTTT. The encoded protein is CASSIRGEDTEAFF. This rearrangement joins TRBV19 to TRBJ1-1; D may be TRBD1 (5 bases). The CDR3 consists of 14 residues. Trimming left V 3 bases short and J 3 bases short, with 11 bases between. Germline CDR1 is LNHDA and CDR2 is SQIVND (reference sequence).